This T cell receptor beta chain originates from a study of blood T cell repertoires in COVID-19. Study-level background: The origin of the acute and convalescent COVID-19 samples was the United States, Italy and Spain.

Original processing notes: Nucleated cell counts were estimated from reference gene primer amplification. The table came from immunoSEQ multiplex PCR; TCRdb's copy has only in-frame clones and leaves some out. Clone size and V and J calls were adopted from that table, with D and trimming inferred from the DNA. The profile shows more than 350,000 clones, 89% of them singletons. The Seattle patients joined while their infection was active and were tracked longitudinally afterward. Specimen: peripheral blood. This TCR came from a woman aged 25 to 45 with COVID-19, enrolled during active disease.

The CDR3 DNA reads TGTGCCAGTAGTACCCCGGACAGCTCGAACACCGGGGAGCTGTTTTTT. This translates into CASSTPDSSNTGELFF. This rearrangement joins TRBV19 to TRBJ2-2; D possibly corresponds to TRBD1 (6 bases). Germline CDR1 and CDR2: LNHDA and SQIVND (reference sequence). This CDR3 has 16 residues. V was shortened by 4 bases and J by 0 bases, with 12 bases between the two germline ends.